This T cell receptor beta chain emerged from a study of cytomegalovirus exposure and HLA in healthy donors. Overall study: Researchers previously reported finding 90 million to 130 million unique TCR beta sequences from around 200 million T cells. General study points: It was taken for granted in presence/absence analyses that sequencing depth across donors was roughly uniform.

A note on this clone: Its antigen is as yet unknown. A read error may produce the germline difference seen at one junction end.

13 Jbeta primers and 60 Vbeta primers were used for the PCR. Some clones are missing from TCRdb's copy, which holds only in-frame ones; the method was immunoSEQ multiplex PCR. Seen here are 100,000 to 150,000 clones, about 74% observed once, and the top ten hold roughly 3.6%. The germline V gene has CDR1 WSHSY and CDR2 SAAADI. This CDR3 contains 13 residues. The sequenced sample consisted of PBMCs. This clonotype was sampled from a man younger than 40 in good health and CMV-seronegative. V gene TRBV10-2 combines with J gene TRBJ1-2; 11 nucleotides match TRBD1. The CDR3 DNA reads TGCGCCAGCAGTGAGGGGACAGGGGGGGCACCCGCCTTC. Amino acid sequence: CASSEGTGGAPAF.